This is a list of T cell receptor beta chains from one sample in a study of radiation and T cells in renal cell carcinoma. Using immunoSEQ multiplex PCR, the repertoire was profiled, and TCRdb retains in-frame clones only, with some absent. The repertoire holds about 150,000 clones, with 80% to 90% as singletons. The input for sequencing was blood, taken from a patient whose treatment included radiotherapy and nephrectomy. These receptors were obtained from a woman between 50 and 59 years old with renal cell carcinoma. CDR3s include the opening cysteine and the closing phenylalanine or tryptophan. The order of the fields is D gene, V gene, clone size, J gene, CDR3 DNA, CDR3 protein. D genes are given only for firm matches. Clone size, where shown, is once, few, many, or a class for clones that have expanded.

TRBD2,TRBV6-1,-,TRBJ2-1,TGTGCCACCGGGGGGGGCCTGCCCGGGCAGTTCTTC,CATGGGLPGQFF
-,TRBV7-9,-,TRBJ1-2,TGTGCCAGCAGCTTCCAGGTCCAGGGCTACACCTTC,CASSFQVQGYTF
TRBD1,TRBV6-1,-,TRBJ2-5,TGTGCCAGCAGTCAGGGACAGCAAGAGACCCAGTACTTC,CASSQGQQETQYF
-,TRBV6-6,-,TRBJ1-1,TGTGCCAGCTCACCGCAGGGCCGTGGGACCACTGAAGCTTTCTTT,CASSPQGRGTTEAFF
-,TRBV4-1,-,TRBJ1-4,TGCGCCAGCAGCCGCCTAGTTAATCCGGGGGATGAAAAACTGTTTTTT,CASSRLVNPGDEKLFF
-,TRBV6-1,-,TRBJ1-5,TGTGCCAGCAGTGAAATTTGGGGGGCTAAGCAGCCCCAGCATTTT,CASSEIWGAKQPQHF
-,TRBV7-9,-,TRBJ2-3,TGTGCCAGCAGCTTTCAGCGGGCCTCCGAGGATACGCAGTATTTT,CASSFQRASEDTQYF
-,TRBV9,-,TRBJ1-4,TGTGCCAGCAGCGTAGACACTAATGAAAAACTGTTTTTT,CASSVDTNEKLFF
-,TRBV4-2,-,TRBJ1-3,TGTGCCAGCAGCCAAGTTCTAAGCTCTGGAAACACCATATATTTT,CASSQVLSSGNTIYF
-,TRBV7-9,-,TRBJ2-5,TGTGCCAGCAGCGTACAGGGTACCCAGTACTTC,CASSVQGTQYF
TRBD1,TRBV6-5,few,TRBJ1-1,TGTGCCAGCAGCCGAGGGGGACAGGGGCTAACTGAAGCTTTCTTT,CASSRGGQGLTEAFF
-,TRBV5-4,-,TRBJ2-5,TGTGCCAGCAGTCGGGACGCGGAGACCCAGTACTTC,CASSRDAETQYF
-,TRBV7-2,-,TRBJ1-3,TGTGCCAGCAGCTTAAACTTAAACAGGGCTGGAAACACCATATATTTT,CASSLNLNRAGNTIYF
TRBD1,TRBV7-9,-,TRBJ1-4,TGTGCCAGCAGCTTAGAGGGGGCGAGTGAAAAACTGTTTTTT,CASSLEGASEKLFF
TRBD2,TRBV4-1,-,TRBJ2-1,TGCGCCAGCAGCCCGGGACTAGCGGGGGGCCCGAGCTCCTACAATGAGCAGTTCTTC,CASSPGLAGGPSSYNEQFF
-,TRBV5-4,-,TRBJ1-2,TGTGCCAGCAGCATCCCCCTGGGGCAGGGTGGAGGCTACACCTTC,CASSIPLGQGGGYTF
TRBD1,TRBV4-2,-,TRBJ2-1,TGTGCCAGCAGCCAAGTAGGTGGGACAGAAATCTATGAGCAGTTCTTC,CASSQVGGTEIYEQFF
-,TRBV15,-,TRBJ1-1,TGTGCCACCAGCATTGATAGGGTTGGCACTGAAGCTTTCTTT,CATSIDRVGTEAFF
TRBD1,TRBV18,-,TRBJ2-1,TGTGCCAGCTCGCGAATGCCGGGACAGGAAAATGAGCAGTTCTTC,CASSRMPGQENEQFF
-,TRBV6-6,-,TRBJ2-5,TGTGCCAGCAGCGAACTAAGGACAGTCCAAGAGACCCAGTACTTC,CASSELRTVQETQYF
TRBD1,TRBV6-6,-,TRBJ1-1,TGTGCCAGCGAGGGGGACAGCCGACCCAACACTGAAGCTTTCTTT,CASEGDSRPNTEAFF
-,TRBV5-4,-,TRBJ1-6,TGTGCCAGCAGCTATAGGACACAGAATTCACCCCTCCACTTT,CASSYRTQNSPLHF
-,TRBV7-8,-,TRBJ1-2,TGTGCCAGCAGCTCCACAGGGCTCCAGCGTGGCTACACCTTC,CASSSTGLQRGYTF
-,TRBV6-6,once,TRBJ2-7,TGTGCCACCAGGGGGGACCAGGGGTCCTACGAGCAGTACTTC,CATRGDQGSYEQYF
TRBD1,TRBV5-4,-,TRBJ1-2,TGTGCCAGCAGCCGTCAACAGGGGGTGACGTGGGGCTACACCTTC,CASSRQQGVTWGYTF
-,TRBV5-4,-,TRBJ2-7,TGTGCCAGCAGGAGGGGGACTTCACGCCAGGACGAGCAGTACTTC,CASRRGTSRQDEQYF
TRBD1,TRBV7-2,-,TRBJ1-2,TGTGCCAGCAGCTTAAACAGGGGGGAATATGGCTACACCTTC,CASSLNRGEYGYTF
TRBD1,TRBV19,-,TRBJ2-1,TGTGCCAGTGATCGGACAGGGGGATCCTACAATGAGCAGTTCTTC,CASDRTGGSYNEQFF
-,TRBV18,once,TRBJ2-7,TGTGCCAGCTCACCCTCAGGAGAAGAGCAGTACTTC,CASSPSGEEQYF
-,TRBV5-4,-,TRBJ2-1,TGTGCCAGCAGCTTTGGTGGGAGCTCCTACAATGAGCAGTTCTTC,CASSFGGSSYNEQFF
TRBD1,TRBV4-1,-,TRBJ1-6,TGCGCCAGCAGCCAAGCCTACAGGGGGATAGAGTATAATTCACCCCTCCACTTT,CASSQAYRGIEYNSPLHF
-,TRBV19,-,TRBJ2-2,TGTGCCAGTAGTTACGGGGGATCGGCCGGGGAGCTGTTTTTT,CASSYGGSAGELFF